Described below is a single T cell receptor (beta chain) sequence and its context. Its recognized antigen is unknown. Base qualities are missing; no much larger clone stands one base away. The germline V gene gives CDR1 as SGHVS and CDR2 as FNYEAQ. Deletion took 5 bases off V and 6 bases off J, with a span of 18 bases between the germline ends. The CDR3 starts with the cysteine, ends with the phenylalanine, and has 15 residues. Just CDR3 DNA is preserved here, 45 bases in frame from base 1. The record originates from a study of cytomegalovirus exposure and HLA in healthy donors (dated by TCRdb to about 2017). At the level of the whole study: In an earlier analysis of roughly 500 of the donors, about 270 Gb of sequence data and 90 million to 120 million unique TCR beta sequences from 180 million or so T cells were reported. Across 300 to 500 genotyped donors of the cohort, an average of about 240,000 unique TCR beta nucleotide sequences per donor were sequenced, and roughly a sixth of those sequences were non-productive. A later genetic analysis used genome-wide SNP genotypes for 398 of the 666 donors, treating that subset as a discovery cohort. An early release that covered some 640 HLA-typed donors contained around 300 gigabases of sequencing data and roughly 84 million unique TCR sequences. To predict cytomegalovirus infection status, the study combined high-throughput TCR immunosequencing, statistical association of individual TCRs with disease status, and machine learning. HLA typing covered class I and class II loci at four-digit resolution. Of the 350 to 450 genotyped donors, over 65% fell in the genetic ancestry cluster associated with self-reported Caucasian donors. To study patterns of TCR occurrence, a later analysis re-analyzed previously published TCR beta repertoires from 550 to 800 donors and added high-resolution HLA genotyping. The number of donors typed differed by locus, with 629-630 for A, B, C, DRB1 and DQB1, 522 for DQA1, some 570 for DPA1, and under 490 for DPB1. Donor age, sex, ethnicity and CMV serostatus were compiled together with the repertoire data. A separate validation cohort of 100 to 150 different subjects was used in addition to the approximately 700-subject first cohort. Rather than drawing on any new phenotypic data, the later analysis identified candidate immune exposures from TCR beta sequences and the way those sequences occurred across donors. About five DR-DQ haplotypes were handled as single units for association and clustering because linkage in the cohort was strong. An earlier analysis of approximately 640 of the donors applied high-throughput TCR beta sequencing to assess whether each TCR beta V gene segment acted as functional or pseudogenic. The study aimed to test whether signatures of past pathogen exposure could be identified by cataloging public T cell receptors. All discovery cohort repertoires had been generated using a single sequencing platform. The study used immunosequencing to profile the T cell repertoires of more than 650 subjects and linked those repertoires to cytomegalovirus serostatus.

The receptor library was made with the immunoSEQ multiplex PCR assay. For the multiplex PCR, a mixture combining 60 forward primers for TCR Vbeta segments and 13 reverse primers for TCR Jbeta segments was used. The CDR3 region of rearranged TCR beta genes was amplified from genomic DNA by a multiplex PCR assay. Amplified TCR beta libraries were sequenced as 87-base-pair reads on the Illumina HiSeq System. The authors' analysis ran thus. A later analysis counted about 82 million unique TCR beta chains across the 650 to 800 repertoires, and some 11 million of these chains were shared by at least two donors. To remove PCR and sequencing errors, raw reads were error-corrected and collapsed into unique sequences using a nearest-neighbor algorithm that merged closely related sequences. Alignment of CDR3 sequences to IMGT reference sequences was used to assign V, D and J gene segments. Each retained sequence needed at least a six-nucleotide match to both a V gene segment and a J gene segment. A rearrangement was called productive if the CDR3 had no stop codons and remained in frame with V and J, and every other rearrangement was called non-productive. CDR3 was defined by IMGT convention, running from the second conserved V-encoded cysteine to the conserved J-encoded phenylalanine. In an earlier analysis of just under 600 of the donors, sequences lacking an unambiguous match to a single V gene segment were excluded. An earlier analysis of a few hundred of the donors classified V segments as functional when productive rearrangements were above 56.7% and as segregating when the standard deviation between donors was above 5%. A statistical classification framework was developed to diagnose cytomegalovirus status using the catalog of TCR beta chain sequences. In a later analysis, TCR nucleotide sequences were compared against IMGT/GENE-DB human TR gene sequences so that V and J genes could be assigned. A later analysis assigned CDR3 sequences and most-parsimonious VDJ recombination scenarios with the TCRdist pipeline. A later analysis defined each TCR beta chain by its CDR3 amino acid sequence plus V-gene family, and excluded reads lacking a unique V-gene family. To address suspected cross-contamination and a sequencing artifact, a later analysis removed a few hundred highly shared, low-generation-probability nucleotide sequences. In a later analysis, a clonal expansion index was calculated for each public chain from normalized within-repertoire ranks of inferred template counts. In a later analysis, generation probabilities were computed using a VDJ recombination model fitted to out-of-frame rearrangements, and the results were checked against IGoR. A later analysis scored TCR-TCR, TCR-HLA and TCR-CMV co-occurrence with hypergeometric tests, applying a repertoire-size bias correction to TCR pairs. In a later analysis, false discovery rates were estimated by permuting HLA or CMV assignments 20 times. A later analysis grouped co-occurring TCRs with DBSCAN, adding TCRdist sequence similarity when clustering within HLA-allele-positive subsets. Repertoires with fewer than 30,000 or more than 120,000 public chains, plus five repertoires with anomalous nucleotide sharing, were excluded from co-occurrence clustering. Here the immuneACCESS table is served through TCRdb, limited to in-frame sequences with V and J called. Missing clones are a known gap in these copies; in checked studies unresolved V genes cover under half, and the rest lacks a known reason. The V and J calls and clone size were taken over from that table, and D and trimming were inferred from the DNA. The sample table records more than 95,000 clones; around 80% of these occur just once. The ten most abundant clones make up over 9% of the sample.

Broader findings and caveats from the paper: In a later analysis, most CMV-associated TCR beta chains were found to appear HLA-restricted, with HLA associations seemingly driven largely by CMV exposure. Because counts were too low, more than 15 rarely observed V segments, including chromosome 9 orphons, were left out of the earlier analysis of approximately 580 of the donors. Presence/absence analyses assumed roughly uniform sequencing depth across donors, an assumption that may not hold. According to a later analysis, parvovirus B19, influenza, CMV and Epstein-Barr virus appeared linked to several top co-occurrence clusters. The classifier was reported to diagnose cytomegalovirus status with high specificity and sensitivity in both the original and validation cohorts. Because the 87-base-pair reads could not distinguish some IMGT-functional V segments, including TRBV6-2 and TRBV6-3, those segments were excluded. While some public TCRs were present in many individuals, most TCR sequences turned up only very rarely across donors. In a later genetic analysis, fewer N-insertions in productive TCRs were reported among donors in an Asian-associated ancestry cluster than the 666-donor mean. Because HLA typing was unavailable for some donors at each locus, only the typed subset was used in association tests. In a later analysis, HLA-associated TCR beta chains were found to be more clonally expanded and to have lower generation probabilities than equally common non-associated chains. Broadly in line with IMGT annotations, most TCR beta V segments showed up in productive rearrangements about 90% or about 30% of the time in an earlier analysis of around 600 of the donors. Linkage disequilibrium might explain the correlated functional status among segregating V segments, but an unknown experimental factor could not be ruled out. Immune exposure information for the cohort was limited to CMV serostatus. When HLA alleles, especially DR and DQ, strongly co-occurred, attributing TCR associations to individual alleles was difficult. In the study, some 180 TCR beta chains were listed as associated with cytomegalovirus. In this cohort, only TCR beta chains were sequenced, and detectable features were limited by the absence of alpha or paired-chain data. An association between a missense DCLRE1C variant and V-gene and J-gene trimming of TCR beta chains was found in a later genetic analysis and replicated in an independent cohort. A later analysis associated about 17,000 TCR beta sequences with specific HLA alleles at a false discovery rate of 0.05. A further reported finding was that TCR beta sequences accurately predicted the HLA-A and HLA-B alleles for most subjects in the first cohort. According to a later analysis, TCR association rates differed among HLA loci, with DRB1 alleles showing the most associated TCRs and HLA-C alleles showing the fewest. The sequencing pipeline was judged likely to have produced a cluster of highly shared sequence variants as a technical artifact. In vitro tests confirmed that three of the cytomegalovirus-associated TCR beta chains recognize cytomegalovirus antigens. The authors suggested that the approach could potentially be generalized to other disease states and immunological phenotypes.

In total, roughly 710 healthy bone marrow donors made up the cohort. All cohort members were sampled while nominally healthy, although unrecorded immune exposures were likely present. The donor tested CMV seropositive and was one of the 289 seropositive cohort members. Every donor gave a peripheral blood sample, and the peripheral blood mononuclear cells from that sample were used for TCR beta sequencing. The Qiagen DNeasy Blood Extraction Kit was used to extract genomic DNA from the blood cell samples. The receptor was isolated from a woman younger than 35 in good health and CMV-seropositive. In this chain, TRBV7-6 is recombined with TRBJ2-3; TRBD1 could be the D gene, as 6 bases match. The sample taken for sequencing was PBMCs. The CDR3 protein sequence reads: CASSALQGSRDTQYF. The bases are TGTGCCAGCAGCGCTTTACAGGGATCGAGGGATACGCAGTATTTT.